The 15 T cell receptor beta chains in this list originate from one sample, sequenced in a study of T-cell memory formation after mild COVID-19. TCRdb passed the 5' RACE reads through MiXCR, listing each CDR3 protein once. The sample includes about 430,000 distinct CDR3 sequences, less than 25% seen only once; the top ten take 7.5% to 10%. The sequencing sample was made of PBMCs or a T cell subset sorted from them (not recorded which). The receptors originated from an adult woman who had mild COVID-19 (a few samples of this study predate the infection). Cell type and time point are not known.

The CDR3 loop reads CASRGGINRAKNIQYF. In DNA form, the CDR3 reads TGTGCCAGCAGGGGGGGAATAAATAGAGCCAAAAACATTCAGTACTTC. This sequence joins TRBV6-1 and TRBJ2-4; D is perhaps TRBD2 (6 bases). CDR1 is MNHNS and CDR2 is SASEGT in the germline V gene. The CDR3 consists of 16 residues. Trimming removed 6 bases at V and 0 bases at J, with 15 bases between.

The V call is TRBV7-6, the J call TRBJ2-2; D possibly matches TRBD1 or TRBD2 (5 bases each). CDR1 is SGHVS and CDR2 is FNYEAQ in the germline V gene. The CDR3 is 13 amino acids. Trimming took off 8 bases at V and 3 bases at J, with 10 bases between the two ends. CDR3 protein: CASRGSYTGELFF. CDR3 nucleotides: TGTGCCAGCCGGGGCTCGTACACCGGGGAGCTGTTTTTT.

This clonotype has ten or more counts. V gene TRBV19 combines with J gene TRBJ2-7; TRBD2 aligns across 9 bases. The germline V gene has CDR1 LNHDA and CDR2 SQIVND (reference sequence). The V and J ends lost 3 bases and 4 bases, in that order; junction bases with no gene match: 7. The CDR3 is 15 residues long. The CDR3 sequence: CASSIRGGRVYEQYF. DNA for the CDR3: TGTGCCAGTAGTATCCGTGGCGGGAGGGTTTACGAGCAGTACTTC.

CDR3 DNA sequence: TGCGCCAGCAGCTTGAGGCGAGAATCAGATACGCAGTATTTT. Protein sequence: CASSLRRESDTQYF. This chain joins TRBV5-1 and TRBJ2-3; no firm D call. Trimming left V 1 base short and J 4 bases short, with 10 bases between. Per the germline V gene, CDR1 is SGHRS and CDR2 is YFSETQ. The CDR3 loop spans 14 amino acids. Drawing the rest from reference TRBV5-1 and TRBJ2-3, the complete variable domain is KAGVTQTPRYLIKTRGQQVTLSCSPISGHRSVSWYQQTPGQGLQFLFEYFSETQRNKGNFPGRFSGRQFSNSRSEMNVSTLELGDSALYLCASSLRRESDTQYFGPGTRLTVL.

The chain recombines TRBV5-4 with TRBJ2-5; 14 bases agree with TRBD2. CDR3 size: 16 residues. Germline CDR1 and CDR2: SGHNT and YYREEE (reference sequence). V lost 4 bases to trimming and J lost 4 bases; unmatched junction nucleotides: 6. The CDR3 coding sequence is TGTGCCAGCAGCGCCGGGACTAGCGGGAGCGGAGAGACCCAGTACTTC. Residues: CASSAGTSGSGETQYF.

V is TRBV9 and J is TRBJ1-1; TRBD1 might be the D (5 bases). This CDR3 has 15 residues. Germline assignment: CDR1 SGDLS and CDR2 YYNGEE. The germline V and J ends were trimmed by 0 bases and 3 bases, with 12 bases remaining between them. Here the CDR3 reads CASSVGTQGDTEAFF. The CDR3 coding sequence is TGTGCCAGCAGCGTAGGCACCCAAGGGGACACTGAAGCTTTCTTT.

This clonotype has more than one count but fewer than ten. The chain uses TRBV6-5 and TRBJ2-4; TRBD1 matches 11 bases. The CDR3 length is 20 residues. With V trimmed by 7 bases and J by 0 bases, 17 bases remained unmatched. Germline V CDR1 and CDR2: MNHEY, SVGAGI. CDR3 DNA: TGTGCCAGCAAGCCACAACCCGGGACAGGGGGATTCCTAGCCAAAAACATTCAGTACTTC. It codes for CASKPQPGTGGFLAKNIQYF.

Only a few counts were recorded for this clonotype. The genes are TRBV18 and TRBJ1-3; unclear D gene. The CDR3 sequence is 13 residues long. CDR1 KGHSH and CDR2 LQKENI come from the germline V gene. V lost 2 bases and J lost 7, with 9 bases in between. The CDR3 here is CASSPGPWNTIYF. The CDR3 nucleotides read TGTGCCAGCTCACCAGGGCCGTGGAACACCATATATTTT.

The V gene is TRBV4-2, the J gene TRBJ2-3; 9 nucleotides align to TRBD2. The CDR3 runs 17 residues. Germline-derived CDR1 and CDR2 are LGHNA and YNFKEQ. J gave up 2 bases and V 1 base, and 7 bases lay outside the gene matches. In DNA form, the CDR3 reads TGTGCCAGCAGCCAAGGGAGTAGCGGGGGATACACAGATACGCAGTATTTT. Translated, it gives CASSQGSSGGYTDTQYF.

The rearrangement links TRBV18 to TRBJ1-4; 7 bases are shared with TRBD1. This CDR3 has 15 residues. J gave up 5 bases and V 3 bases, and 6 bases lay outside the gene matches. Germline V gene lookup returns CDR1 KGHSH and CDR2 LQKENI. CDR3 sequence: CASSPPGTANEKLFF. The CDR3 coding sequence is TGTGCCAGCTCACCCCCCGGGACAGCGAATGAAAAACTGTTTTTT. Combining the CDR3 with reference TRBV18 and TRBJ1-4 gives the whole variable domain NAGVMQNPRHLVRRRGQEARLRCSPMKGHSHVYWYRQLPEEGLKFMVYLQKENIIDESGMPKERFSAEFPKEGPSILRIQQVVRGDSAAYFCASSPPGTANEKLFFGSGTQLSVL.

This chain uses TRBV5-1 with TRBJ1-2; 10 bases align to TRBD1. V was pared by 4 bases and J by 1 base, with 13 bases of the junction left unmatched. Germline V gene sequence: CDR1 SGHRS, CDR2 YFSETQ. The CDR3 has 18 residues. The CDR3 nucleotides read TGCGCCAGCAGCGGAGCCGGGACAGGGGTCCTACATAACTATGGCTACACCTTC. It specifies CASSGAGTGVLHNYGYTF.

In its sample, this clonotype was seen a few times. The chain recombines TRBV13 with TRBJ2-7; D unclear. CDR3 size: 12 residues. The germline gives CDR1 PRHDT, CDR2 FYEKMQ (reference sequence). V lost 5 bases, J lost 4 bases, and 9 bases lay in between. The CDR3: CASSASTYEQYF. The DNA of the CDR3 is TGTGCCAGCAGCGCCAGTACTTACGAGCAGTACTTC.

In its sample, this clonotype was seen a few times. The chain uses TRBV29-1 and TRBJ1-5; 7 bases agree with TRBD1. The CDR3 is 14 amino acids. The V gene end was trimmed by 6 bases and the J gene end by 7 bases; junction bases not matched to a gene: 12. The germline V gene encodes CDR1 SQVTM and CDR2 ANQGSEA. CDR3 protein: CSVQTGSSSQPQHF. CDR3 nucleotides: TGCAGCGTGCAGACAGGGTCTTCCTCGCAGCCCCAGCATTTT. Full variable domain (outside the CDR3, taken from reference TRBV29-1 and TRBJ1-5): SAVISQKPSRDICQRGTSLTIQCQVDSQVTMMFWYRQQPGQSLTLIATANQGSEATYESGFVIDKFPISRPNLTFSTLTVSNMSPEDSSIYLCSVQTGSSSQPQHFGDGTRLSIL.

This clonotype was observed at least ten times. The rearrangement links TRBV11-2 to TRBJ1-1; 7 nucleotides agree with TRBD1. The trim removed 3 bases at V and 1 base at J, leaving 2 bases unmatched. The CDR3 is made up of 14 amino acids. Germline CDR1 reads SGHAT; CDR2 reads FQNNGV. The CDR3 here is CASSFRTGNTEAFF. DNA for the CDR3: TGTGCCAGCAGCTTTAGGACAGGGAACACTGAAGCTTTCTTT. Full variable domain (remainder filled in from reference TRBV11-2 and TRBJ1-1): EAGVAQSPRYKIIEKRQSVAFWCNPISGHATLYWYQQILGQGPKLLIQFQNNGVVDDSQLPKDRFSAERLKGVDSTLKIQPAKLEDSAVYLCASSFRTGNTEAFFGQGTRLTVV.

This clonotype was counted at least ten times. V is TRBV29-1 and J is TRBJ2-6; D call uncertain. Deletions cut 3 bases from V and 0 bases from J, with 6 bases between. Germline CDR1 is SQVTM and CDR2 is ANQGSEA. The CDR3 consists of 14 residues. CDR3 sequence reads: CSVESVSGANVLTF. The CDR3 region has the DNA TGCAGCGTTGAGTCTGTCTCTGGGGCCAACGTCCTGACTTTC.